This TCR beta chain was identified in a study of glioma-infiltrating T cells. Trimming took off 1 base at V and 6 bases at J, with 9 bases between the two ends. Germline V gene data show CDR1 as MDHEN and CDR2 as SYDVKM. The CDR3 spans 14 residues. Study-wide points: Only very few CDR3 sequences appeared in both tissue and blood.

Remarks on this clonotype: As yet, its antigen is unknown.

TCR alpha and beta CDR3 regions were amplified from RNA using iRepertoire nested multiplex PCR. TCRdb reprocessed the multiplex PCR reads via MiXCR and lists one record per CDR3 protein. Among 400,000 or so distinct CDR3 sequences listed, roughly two fifths were seen once. The receptor's source is a human donor with low-grade glioma or glioblastoma, undergoing nonglioma brain surgery, or in good health (not recorded which). The chain uses TRBV28 and TRBJ2-2, with a possible D match to TRBD2 (5 bases). The sample comprised glioma tissue, nonneoplastic brain tissue, or PBMCs (not recorded which). CDR3 in DNA: TGTGCCAGCAGTTTATTCTTGGAGGCCGGGGAGCTGTTTTTT. This gives the protein CASSLFLEAGELFF.